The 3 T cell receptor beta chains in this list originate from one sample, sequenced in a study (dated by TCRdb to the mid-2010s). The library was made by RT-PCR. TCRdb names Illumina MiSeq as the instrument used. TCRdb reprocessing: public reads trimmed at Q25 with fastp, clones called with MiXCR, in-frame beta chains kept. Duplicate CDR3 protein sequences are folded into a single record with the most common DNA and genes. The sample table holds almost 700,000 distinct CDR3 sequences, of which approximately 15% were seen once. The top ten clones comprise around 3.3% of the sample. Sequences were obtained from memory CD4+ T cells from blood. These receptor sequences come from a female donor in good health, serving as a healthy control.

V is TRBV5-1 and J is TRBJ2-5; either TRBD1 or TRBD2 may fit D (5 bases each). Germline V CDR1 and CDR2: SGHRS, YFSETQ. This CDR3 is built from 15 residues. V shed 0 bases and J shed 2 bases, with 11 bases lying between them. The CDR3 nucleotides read TGCGCCAGCAGCTTGGAGCCGGGACCTCAAGAGACCCAGTACTTC. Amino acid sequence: CASSLEPGPQETQYF.

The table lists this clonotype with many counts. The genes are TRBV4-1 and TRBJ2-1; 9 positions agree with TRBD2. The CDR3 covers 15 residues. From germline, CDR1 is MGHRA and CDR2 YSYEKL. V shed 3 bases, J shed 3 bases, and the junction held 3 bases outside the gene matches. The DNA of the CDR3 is TGCGCCAGCAGCCAGGGACTAGCCAACTACAATGAGCAGTTCTTC. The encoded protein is CASSQGLANYNEQFF.

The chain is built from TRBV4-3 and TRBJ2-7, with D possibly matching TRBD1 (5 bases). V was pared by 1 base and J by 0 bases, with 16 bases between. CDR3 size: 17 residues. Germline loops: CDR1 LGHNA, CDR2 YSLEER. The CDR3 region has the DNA TGCGCCAGCAGCCAAGCAGTGGACACCGACCTCTCCTACGAGCAGTACTTC. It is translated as CASSQAVDTDLSYEQYF.